This TCR beta chain was retrieved from a study of CD8+ T cells in alopecia areata. Documented treatment: oral pan-JAK inhibitor, 5-10 mg twice daily. The CDR3 loop spans 14 amino acids. Per germline, CDR1 SEHNR and CDR2 FQNEAQ (reference sequence). Trimming shortened V by 7 bases and J by 3 bases, and 15 bases separated the two germline ends. As the sequencing template, cDNA was produced by extracting RNA and reverse transcribing it. Some clones are missing from TCRdb's copy, which holds only in-frame ones; the method was immunoSEQ multiplex PCR. The data show about 200,000 clones, with nearly 60% seen just once and 5.5% to 6% held by the top ten.

The specimen was CD4+ T cells sorted from blood, collected at week 24, from a patient treated with tofacitinib. This sequence joins TRBV7-9 and TRBJ1-2; D ambiguous. This TCR derives from a human donor with alopecia areata. The CDR3 coding sequence is TGTGCCAGCAACTCTATGGGGTTTTACTATGGCTACACCTTC. Amino acids: CASNSMGFYYGYTF.